These 11 T cell receptor beta chains were all obtained from the same sample, sequenced in a study of cytomegalovirus exposure and HLA in healthy donors. The PCR employed 60 Vbeta primers together with 13 Jbeta primers. TCRdb keeps only in-frame clones here, not all; method: immunoSEQ multiplex PCR. The profile shows 75,000 to 90,000 clones, roughly four fifths of them singletons. The sample consisted of PBMCs. These receptors were obtained from a man aged 40-49 years in good health and CMV-seronegative.

This rearrangement joins TRBV18 to TRBJ1-2, with 11 bases aligning to TRBD1. Germline CDR1 reads KGHSH; CDR2 reads LQKENI. The CDR3 sequence is 14 residues long. J was trimmed by 6 bases and V by 4 bases; bases with no gene match: 4. The CDR3 nucleotides read TGTGCCAGCTCACGGGACAGGGGGTCGGATGGCTACACCTTC. Amino acid sequence: CASSRDRGSDGYTF.

The chain joins TRBV19 to TRBJ2-1; the D gene is possibly TRBD2 (6 bases). The V gene's germline CDR1 is LNHDA and CDR2 SQIVND (reference sequence). Trimming stripped 6 bases from V and 5 bases from J, with 14 bases between. The CDR3 sequence is 14 residues long. CDR3: CASSAVLANNEQFF. The CDR3, as DNA: TGTGCCAGTAGCGCAGTACTAGCAAACAATGAGCAGTTCTTC.

The rearrangement links TRBV11-2 to TRBJ2-7; D gene uncertain. The germline gives CDR1 SGHAT, CDR2 FQNNGV. Trimming removed 4 bases from V and 0 bases from J, with 13 bases in between. This CDR3 region has 15 residues. The CDR3 nucleotides read TGTGCCAGCAGCTCCCCTGCTACGAGCTCCTACGAGCAGTACTTC. Protein: CASSSPATSSYEQYF.

The V call is TRBV30, the J call TRBJ1-2, with TRBD1 identical over 8 bases. Trimming removed 8 bases from V and 7 bases from J; junction bases left unmatched: 12. Germline values: CDR1 GTSNPN, CDR2 SVGIG (reference sequence). This CDR3 contains 13 residues. Here the CDR3 reads CAHTQATGGGYTF. The DNA for the CDR3 is TGTGCCCATACCCAAGCAACAGGGGGTGGCTACACCTTC.

V usage is TRBV27 and J usage is TRBJ2-7; D gene ambiguous. Germline values: CDR1 MNHEY, CDR2 SMNVEV (reference sequence). Trimming removed 5 bases from V and 1 base from J, with 12 bases in between. This CDR3 contains 14 residues. The CDR3 region is CASSRRSQSYEQYF. The CDR3 DNA reads TGTGCCAGCAGTCGCAGGTCTCAATCCTACGAGCAGTACTTC.

This chain connects TRBV6-4 to TRBJ2-1; 9 bases line up with TRBD2. V was clipped by 0 bases and J by 2 bases; unmatched bases: 5. This CDR3 region has 17 residues. Per the germline V gene, CDR1 is MRHNA and CDR2 is SNTAGT. The CDR3 sequence is CASSDSGGRDPYNEQFF. The DNA of the CDR3 is TGTGCCAGCAGTGACTCGGGCGGGAGGGATCCCTACAATGAGCAGTTCTTC.

The chain has TRBV5-5 and TRBJ2-1; 8 bases map to TRBD1. This CDR3 contains 15 residues. Trimming took 3 bases from V and 0 from J; bases not matched to a gene: 2. Germline lookup yields CDR1 SGHKS and CDR2 YYEKEE (reference sequence). DNA of the CDR3: TGTGCCAGCAGCTCCGGGACAGGCTCCTACAATGAGCAGTTCTTC. Translating it yields CASSSGTGSYNEQFF. Full variable domain (outside the CDR3, taken from reference TRBV5-5 and TRBJ2-1): DAGVTQSPTHLIKTRGQQVTLRCSPISGHKSVSWYQQVLGQGPQFIFQYYEKEERGRGNFPDRFSARQFPNYSSELNVNALLLGDSALYLCASSSGTGSYNEQFFGPGTRLTVL.

J is TRBJ2-7 and V is TRBV28, with 9 bases identical to TRBD1. Trimming removed 4 bases from V and 2 bases from J; junction bases left unmatched: 6. The CDR3 totals 15 residues. Germline CDR1 reads MDHEN; CDR2 reads SYDVKM. CDR3: CASSSGQGQTYEQYF. In DNA, the CDR3 is TGTGCCAGCAGTTCGGGACAGGGCCAAACCTACGAGCAGTACTTC.

CDR3 protein: CASSAGHYRGSYEQYF. DNA for the CDR3: TGTGCCAGTAGTGCTGGGCATTACAGGGGATCCTACGAGCAGTACTTC. The V call is TRBV19, the J call TRBJ2-7; 7 bases align to TRBD1. V dropped 5 bases and J dropped 1; count of bases not matched to a gene: 11. Germline-derived CDR1 and CDR2 are LNHDA and SQIVND (reference sequence). The CDR3 covers 16 residues. Using reference TRBV19 and TRBJ2-7 for the parts outside the CDR3, the full variable domain is DGGITQSPKYLFRKEGQNVTLSCEQNLNHDAMYWYRQDPGQGLRLIYYSQIVNDFQKGDIAEGYSVSREKKESFPLTVTSAQKNPTAFYLCASSAGHYRGSYEQYFGPGTRLTVT.

This chain joins TRBV7-2 and TRBJ2-7; maybe TRBD2 (6 bases). Per the germline V gene, CDR1 is SGHTA and CDR2 is FQGNSA. The CDR3 runs to 14 residues. V was shortened by 5 bases and J by 0 bases, with 11 bases between the two germline ends. The CDR3 DNA is TGTGCCAGCAGCAGGGACGGGAGCTCCTACGAGCAGTACTTC. Its translation: CASSRDGSSYEQYF.

This sequence joins TRBV4-3 and TRBJ2-7; 7 positions match TRBD2. In germline, CDR1 is LGHNA, CDR2 YSLEER. This CDR3 comprises 15 residues. Trimming at V came to 0 bases and at J to 11 bases, leaving 13 bases not matched to a gene. The CDR3 sequence: CASSQELGTTNGEYF. For the CDR3, the DNA is TGCGCCAGCAGCCAAGAGCTCGGGACTACCAACGGGGAGTACTTC.